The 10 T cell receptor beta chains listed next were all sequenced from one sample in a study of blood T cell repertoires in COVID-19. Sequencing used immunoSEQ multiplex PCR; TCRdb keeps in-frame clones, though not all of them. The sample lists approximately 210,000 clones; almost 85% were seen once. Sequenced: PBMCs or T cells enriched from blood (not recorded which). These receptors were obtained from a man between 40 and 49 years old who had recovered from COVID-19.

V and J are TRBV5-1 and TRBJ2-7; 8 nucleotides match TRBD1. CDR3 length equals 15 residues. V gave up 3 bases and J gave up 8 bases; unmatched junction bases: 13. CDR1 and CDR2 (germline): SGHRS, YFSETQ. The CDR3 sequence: CASSWDRPPNDQQYF. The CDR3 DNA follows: TGCGCCAGCAGCTGGGACAGGCCTCCTAACGACCAGCAGTACTTC.

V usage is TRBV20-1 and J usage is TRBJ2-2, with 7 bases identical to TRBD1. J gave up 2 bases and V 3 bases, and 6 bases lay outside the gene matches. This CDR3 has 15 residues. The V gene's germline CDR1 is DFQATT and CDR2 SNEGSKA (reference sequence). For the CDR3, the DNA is TGCAGTGCTAGTTGGGACAGACTTAACACCGGGGAGCTGTTTTTT. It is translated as CSASWDRLNTGELFF.

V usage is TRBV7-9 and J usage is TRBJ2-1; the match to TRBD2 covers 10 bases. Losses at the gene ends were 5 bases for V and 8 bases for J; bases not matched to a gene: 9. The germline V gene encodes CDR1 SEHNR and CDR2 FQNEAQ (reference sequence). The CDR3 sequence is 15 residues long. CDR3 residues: CASSPGLAVGYEQFF. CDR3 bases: TGTGCCAGCAGCCCCGGACTAGCGGTCGGGTATGAGCAGTTCTTC.

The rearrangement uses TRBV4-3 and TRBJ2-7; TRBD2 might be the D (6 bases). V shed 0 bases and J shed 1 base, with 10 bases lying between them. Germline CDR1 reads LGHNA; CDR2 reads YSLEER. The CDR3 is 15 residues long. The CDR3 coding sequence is TGCGCCAGCAGCCAAGATCAAGGAGGGTCCTACGAGCAGTACTTC. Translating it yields CASSQDQGGSYEQYF.

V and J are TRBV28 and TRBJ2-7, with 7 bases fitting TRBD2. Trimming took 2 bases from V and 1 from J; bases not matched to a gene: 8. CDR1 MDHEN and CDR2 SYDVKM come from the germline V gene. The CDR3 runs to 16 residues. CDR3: CASSLPGGSKSYEQYF. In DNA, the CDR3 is TGTGCCAGCAGTTTACCCGGGGGGAGTAAGTCCTACGAGCAGTACTTC.

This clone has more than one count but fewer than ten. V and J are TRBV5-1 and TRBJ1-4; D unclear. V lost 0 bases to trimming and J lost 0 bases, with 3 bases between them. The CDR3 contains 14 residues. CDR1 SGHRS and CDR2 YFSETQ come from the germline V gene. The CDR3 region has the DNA TGCGCCAGCAGCTTGGCAACAACTAATGAAAAACTGTTTTTT. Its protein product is CASSLATTNEKLFF.

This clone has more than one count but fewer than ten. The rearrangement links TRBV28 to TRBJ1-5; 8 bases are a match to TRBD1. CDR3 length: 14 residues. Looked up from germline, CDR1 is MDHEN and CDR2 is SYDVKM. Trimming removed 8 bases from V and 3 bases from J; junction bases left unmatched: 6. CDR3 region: CASEGGQVNQPQHF. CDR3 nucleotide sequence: TGTGCCAGCGAGGGGGGACAGGTCAATCAGCCCCAGCATTTT.

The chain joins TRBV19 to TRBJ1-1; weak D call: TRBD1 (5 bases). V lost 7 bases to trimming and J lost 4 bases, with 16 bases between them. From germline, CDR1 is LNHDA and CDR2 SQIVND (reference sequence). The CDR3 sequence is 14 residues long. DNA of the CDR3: TGTGCCAGTACCCGGGGGTCAGGTGGCACTGAAGCTTTCTTT. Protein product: CASTRGSGGTEAFF.

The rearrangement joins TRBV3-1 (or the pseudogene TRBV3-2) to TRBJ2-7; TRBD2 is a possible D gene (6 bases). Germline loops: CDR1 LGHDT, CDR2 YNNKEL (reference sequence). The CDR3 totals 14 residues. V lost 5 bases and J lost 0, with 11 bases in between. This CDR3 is CASSDGTHSYEQYF. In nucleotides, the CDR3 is TGTGCCAGCAGCGACGGGACTCACTCCTACGAGCAGTACTTC.

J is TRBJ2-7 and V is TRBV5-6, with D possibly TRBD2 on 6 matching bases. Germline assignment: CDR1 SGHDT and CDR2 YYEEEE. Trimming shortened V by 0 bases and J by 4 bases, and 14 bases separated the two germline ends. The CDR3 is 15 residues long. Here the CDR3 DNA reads TGTGCCAGCAGCTTGGGGAGGGGTAGAGGATACGAGCAGTACTTC. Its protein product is CASSLGRGRGYEQYF.